The 2 T cell receptor beta chains below all came from one sample that was sequenced in a study of tumor and adjacent non-tumor tissue in lung cancer (dated 2018 in TCRdb). The library was produced with multiplex PCR. Sequencing was carried out with an Illumina HiSeq 2500. Following protocols modified from ARM-PCR, the researchers constructed TCRbeta libraries through three rounds of nested PCR with primers (Table S4). TCRdb reprocessing: public reads trimmed at Q25 with fastp, clones called with MiXCR, in-frame beta chains kept. Here each entry gathers all rows of one CDR3 protein and keeps the most common genes and DNA. The sample profile shows 120,000 to 150,000 distinct CDR3 sequences; around 67% of them were found once. The leading ten clones occupy roughly 18% of the sample. RNA was extracted from bulk unsorted tissue and checked for quality with a NanoDrop ND-1000 and an Agilent 2100. Sequencing was performed on lung tumor tissue. The receptors originated from a man aged 55 to 70 with small cell lung cancer.

Note on this clonotype: Lacking the conserved final phenylalanine or tryptophan, this CDR3 likely reflects a read error. The chain joins TRBV11-2 to TRBJ2-3; D may be TRBD1 or TRBD2 (5 bases each). CDR3 length: 17 amino acids. Germline V gene sequence: CDR1 SGHAT, CDR2 FQNNGV. The DNA for the CDR3 is TGTGCCAGTAGCCCAGGGTGGCGGAGCCCTAGCACAAATACGCAGTATCTT. Translating it yields CASSPGWRSPSTNTQYL.

About this clonotype itself: An end of the junction differs from the germline gene, which may be a read error. The rearrangement links TRBV20-1 to TRBJ1-2, with 8 bases that match TRBD1. The CDR3 totals 16 residues. CDR1 is DFQATT, CDR2 SNEGSKA, per germline (reference sequence). CDR3 amino acids: CSASLRDRRGDYGYTF. The CDR3 DNA reads TGCAGTGCTAGCCTCCGGGACAGGAGGGGAGATTATGGTTACACCTTC.